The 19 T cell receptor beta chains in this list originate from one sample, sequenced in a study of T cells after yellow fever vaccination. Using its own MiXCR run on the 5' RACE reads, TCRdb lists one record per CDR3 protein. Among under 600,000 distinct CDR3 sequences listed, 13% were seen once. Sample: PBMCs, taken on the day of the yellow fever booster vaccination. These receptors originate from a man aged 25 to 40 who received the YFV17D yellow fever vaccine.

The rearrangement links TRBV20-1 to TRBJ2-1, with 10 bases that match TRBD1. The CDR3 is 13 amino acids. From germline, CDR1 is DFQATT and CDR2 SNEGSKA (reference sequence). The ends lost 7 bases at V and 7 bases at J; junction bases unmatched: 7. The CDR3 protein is CSGDRGRGNEQFF. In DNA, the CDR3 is TGCAGTGGTGACAGGGGGCGCGGAAATGAGCAGTTCTTC.

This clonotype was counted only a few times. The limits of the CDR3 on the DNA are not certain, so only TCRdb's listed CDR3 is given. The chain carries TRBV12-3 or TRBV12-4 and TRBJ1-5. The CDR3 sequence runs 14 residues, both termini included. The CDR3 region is CASSSSTSNQPQHF.

CDR3 amino acids: CSALSPKGEQFF. CDR3 nucleotides: TGCAGCGCTTTATCACCAAAGGGTGAGCAGTTCTTC. J is TRBJ2-1 and V is TRBV29-1; D not resolved. Germline assignment: CDR1 SQVTM and CDR2 ANQGSEA. V was cut by 7 bases and J by 9 bases, with 16 bases left in between. This CDR3 has 12 amino acids.

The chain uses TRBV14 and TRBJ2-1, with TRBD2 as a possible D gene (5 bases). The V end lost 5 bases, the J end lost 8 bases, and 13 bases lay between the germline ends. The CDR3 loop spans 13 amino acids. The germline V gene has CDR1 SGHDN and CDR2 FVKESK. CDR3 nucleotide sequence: TGTGCCAGCAGCTTGGACTGGTTGGATGAGCAGTTCTTC. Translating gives CASSLDWLDEQFF.

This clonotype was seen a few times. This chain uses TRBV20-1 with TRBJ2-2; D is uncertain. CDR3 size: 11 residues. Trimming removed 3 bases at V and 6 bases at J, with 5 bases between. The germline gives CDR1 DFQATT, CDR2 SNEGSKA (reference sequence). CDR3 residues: CSARYSGELFF. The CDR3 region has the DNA TGCAGTGCTAGGTACTCCGGGGAGCTGTTTTTT.

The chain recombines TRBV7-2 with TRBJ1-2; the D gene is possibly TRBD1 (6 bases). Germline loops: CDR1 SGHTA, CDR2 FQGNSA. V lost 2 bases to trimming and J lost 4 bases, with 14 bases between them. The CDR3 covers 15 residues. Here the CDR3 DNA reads TGTGCCAGCAGCTTAAGCAGTGACAGGAGCTATGGCTACACCTTC. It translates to CASSLSSDRSYGYTF.

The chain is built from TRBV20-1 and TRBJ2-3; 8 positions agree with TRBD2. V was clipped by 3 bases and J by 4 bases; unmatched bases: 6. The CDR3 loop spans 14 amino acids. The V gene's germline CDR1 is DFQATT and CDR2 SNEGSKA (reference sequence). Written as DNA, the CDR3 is TGCAGTGCTAGTGCGGGAGGAAGGTCAGATACGCAGTATTTT. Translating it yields CSASAGGRSDTQYF.

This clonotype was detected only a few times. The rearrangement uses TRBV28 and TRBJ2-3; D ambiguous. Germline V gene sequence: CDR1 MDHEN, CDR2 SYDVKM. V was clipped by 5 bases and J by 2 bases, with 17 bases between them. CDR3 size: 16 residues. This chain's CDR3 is CASSIPSAEATDTQYF. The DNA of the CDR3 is TGTGCCAGCAGTATTCCCAGCGCCGAGGCCACAGATACGCAGTATTTT.

The CDR3 loop reads CAVTTGASGSPHEQYF. The CDR3 nucleotides read TGTGCCGTTACCACGGGGGCTAGCGGGAGCCCCCACGAGCAGTACTTC. The V gene is TRBV7-9, the J gene TRBJ2-7; 10 nucleotides line up with TRBD2. CDR3 size: 16 residues. Germline V gene sequence: CDR1 SEHNR, CDR2 FQNEAQ (reference sequence). Losses at the gene ends were 11 bases for V and 5 bases for J; bases not matched to a gene: 18.

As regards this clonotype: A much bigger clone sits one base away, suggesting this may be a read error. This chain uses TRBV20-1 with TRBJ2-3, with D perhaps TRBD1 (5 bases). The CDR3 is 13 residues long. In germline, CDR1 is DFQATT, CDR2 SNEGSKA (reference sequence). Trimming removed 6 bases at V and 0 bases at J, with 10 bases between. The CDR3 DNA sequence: TGCAGTGCCGAGGCAGGGAGCACAGATACGCAGTATTTT. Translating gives CSAEAGSTDTQYF.

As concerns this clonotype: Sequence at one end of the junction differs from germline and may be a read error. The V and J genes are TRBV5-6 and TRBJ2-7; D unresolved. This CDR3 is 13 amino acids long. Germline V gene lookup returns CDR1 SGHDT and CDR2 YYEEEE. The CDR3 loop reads CAISIGQLYEQYF. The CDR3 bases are TGTGCCATCAGCATCGGGCAGCTCTACGAGCAGTACTTC.

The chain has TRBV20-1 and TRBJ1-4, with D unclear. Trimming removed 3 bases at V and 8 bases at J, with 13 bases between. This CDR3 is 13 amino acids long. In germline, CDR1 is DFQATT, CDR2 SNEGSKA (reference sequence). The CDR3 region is CSASALLGEKLFF. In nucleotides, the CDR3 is TGCAGTGCTAGTGCGCTTCTGGGGGAAAAACTGTTTTTT.

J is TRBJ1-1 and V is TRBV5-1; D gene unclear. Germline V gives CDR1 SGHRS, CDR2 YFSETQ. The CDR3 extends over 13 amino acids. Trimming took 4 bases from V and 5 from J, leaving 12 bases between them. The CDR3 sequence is CASSGPSYTEAFF. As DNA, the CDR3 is TGCGCCAGCAGCGGACCCTCATATACTGAAGCTTTCTTT. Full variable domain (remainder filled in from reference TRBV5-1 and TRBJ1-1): KAGVTQTPRYLIKTRGQQVTLSCSPISGHRSVSWYQQTPGQGLQFLFEYFSETQRNKGNFPGRFSGRQFSNSRSEMNVSTLELGDSALYLCASSGPSYTEAFFGQGTRLTVV.

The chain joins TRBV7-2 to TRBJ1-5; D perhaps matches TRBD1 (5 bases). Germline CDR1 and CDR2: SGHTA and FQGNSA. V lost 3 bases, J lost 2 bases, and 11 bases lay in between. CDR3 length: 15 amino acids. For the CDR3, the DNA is TGTGCCAGCAGCTTTCTGGGGGATCGCAATCAGCCCCAGCATTTT. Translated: CASSFLGDRNQPQHF.

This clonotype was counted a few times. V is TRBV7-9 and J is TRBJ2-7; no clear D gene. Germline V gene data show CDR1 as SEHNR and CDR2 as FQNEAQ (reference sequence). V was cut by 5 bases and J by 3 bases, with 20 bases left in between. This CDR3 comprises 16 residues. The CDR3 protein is CASSPPTTAGDYEQYF. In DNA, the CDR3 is TGTGCCAGCAGCCCCCCCACCACGGCAGGTGACTACGAGCAGTACTTC.

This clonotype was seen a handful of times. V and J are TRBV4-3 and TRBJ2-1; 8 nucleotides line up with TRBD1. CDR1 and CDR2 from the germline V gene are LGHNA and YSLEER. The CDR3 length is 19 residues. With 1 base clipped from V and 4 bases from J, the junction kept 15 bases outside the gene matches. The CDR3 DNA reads TGCGCCAGCAGCCAAGGAGGACAGGGATCTTCACCGCCATACAATGAGCAGTTCTTC. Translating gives CASSQGGQGSSPPYNEQFF.

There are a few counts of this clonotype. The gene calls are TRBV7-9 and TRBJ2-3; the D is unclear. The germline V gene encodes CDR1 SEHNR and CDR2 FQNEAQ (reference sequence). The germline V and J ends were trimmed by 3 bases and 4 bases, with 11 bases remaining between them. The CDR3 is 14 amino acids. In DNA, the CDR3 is TGTGCCAGCAGCTTCGATAGGTTCTCAGATACGCAGTATTTT. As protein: CASSFDRFSDTQYF.

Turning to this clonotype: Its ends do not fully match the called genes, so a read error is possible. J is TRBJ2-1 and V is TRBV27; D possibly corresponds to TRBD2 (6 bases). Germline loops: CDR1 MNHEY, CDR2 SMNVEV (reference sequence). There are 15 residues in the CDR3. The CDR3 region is CASRLLAVSGNEQFF. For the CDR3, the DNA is TGTGCCAGCAGGTTATTAGCGGTGAGTGGCAATGAGCAGTTCTTC.

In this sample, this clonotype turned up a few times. The CDR3 region is CASRSGPSEAFF. The CDR3 DNA is TGTGCCAGCAGGTCAGGGCCGTCTGAAGCTTTCTTT. The chain employs TRBV27 and TRBJ1-1, with D possibly being TRBD1 (5 bases). Germline assignment: CDR1 MNHEY and CDR2 SMNVEV (reference sequence). V lost 6 bases to trimming and J lost 6 bases, with 11 bases between them. There are 12 residues in the CDR3.